This TCR beta chain was recovered during a study of T cells after yellow fever vaccination. At the level of the study: When fractions had low cell numbers, they were prepared with SMART-Seq v4 Ultra Low Input. Study conclusions and caveats: The booster saw the reappearance of most primary-vaccination clones (nearly 98% CD4, around 90% CD8). Secondary responses were weaker yet peaked faster, day 5 versus 15.

TCRdb re-called the 5' RACE reads with MiXCR, one entry per CDR3 protein. The repertoire includes 450,000 to 650,000 distinct CDR3 sequences, 13% of them detected once, and roughly an eighth sits in the top ten. A note on this clonotype: What it recognizes is unknown. Sequence at one end of the junction differs from germline and may be a read error.

This clonotype was sampled from a man younger than 45 who received the YFV17D yellow fever vaccine. The source material was PBMCs, sampled on the day of the yellow fever booster vaccination.

CDR3 residues: CASSYQTNPDSF. DNA of the CDR3: TGTGCCAGCAGCTACCAAACCAACCCAGATTCCTTC. The V and J genes are TRBV7-9 and TRBJ1-2; no firm D call. Germline V gene lookup returns CDR1 SEHNR and CDR2 FQNEAQ (reference sequence). The CDR3 spans 12 residues.